These 6 T cell receptor beta chains were all obtained from the same sample, sequenced in a study of control samples from healthy donors and cancer patients. Some clones are missing from TCRdb's copy, which holds only in-frame ones; the method was immunoSEQ multiplex PCR. The sample carries about 130,000 clones, about 90% recorded once. The material sequenced was blood. Receptors were obtained from a woman aged 45 to 65 in good health.

The chain recombines TRBV28 with TRBJ2-3; TRBD2 agrees at 14 bases. The germline CDR1 and CDR2 sequences are MDHEN and SYDVKM. The CDR3 is 15 residues long. V was clipped by 5 bases and J by 8 bases; unmatched bases: 6. This CDR3 reads CASSPGTSGRSTQYF. As DNA, the CDR3 is TGTGCCAGCAGTCCCGGGACTAGCGGGAGAAGTACGCAGTATTTT.

J is TRBJ2-2 and V is TRBV3-1 (or the pseudogene TRBV3-2); D is uncertain. Trimming took off 7 bases at V and 6 bases at J, with 12 bases between the two ends. The germline V gene encodes CDR1 LGHDT and CDR2 YNNKEL (reference sequence). This CDR3 is built from 13 residues. The CDR3 DNA follows: TGTGCCAGCACCGAGATGTGGGCCGGGGAGCTGTTTTTT. Protein: CASTEMWAGELFF.

The chain has TRBV24-1 and TRBJ2-2, with 9 bases aligning to TRBD2. The junction had 5 bases not matched to a gene; V was cut back by 2 bases and J by 5 bases. Germline assignment: CDR1 KGHDR and CDR2 SFDVKD. The CDR3 covers 16 residues. The CDR3 region has the DNA TGTGCCACCAGTGATTACGGGACTAGCTATACCGGGGAGCTGTTTTTT. Protein sequence: CATSDYGTSYTGELFF.

The chain carries TRBV19 and TRBJ1-4, with D tentatively TRBD1 (6 bases). Trimming cost V 10 bases and J 4 bases, with 13 bases left between them. Germline loops: CDR1 LNHDA, CDR2 SQIVND (reference sequence). This CDR3 comprises 13 residues. The CDR3 DNA reads as TGTGCCACCGGACAGAGAAATAATGAAAAACTGTTTTTT. Translation: CATGQRNNEKLFF.

The chain employs TRBV5-1 and TRBJ2-7; TRBD2 aligns across 8 bases. There are 17 residues in the CDR3. J gave up 0 bases and V 3 bases, and 11 bases lay outside the gene matches. The V gene's germline CDR1 is SGHRS and CDR2 YFSETQ. The CDR3 DNA follows: TGCGCCAGCAGCTCTTTCACTAGCGGCTTGAGCTCCTACGAGCAGTACTTC. This translates into CASSSFTSGLSSYEQYF. Full variable domain (remainder filled in from reference TRBV5-1 and TRBJ2-7): KAGVTQTPRYLIKTRGQQVTLSCSPISGHRSVSWYQQTPGQGLQFLFEYFSETQRNKGNFPGRFSGRQFSNSRSEMNVSTLELGDSALYLCASSSFTSGLSSYEQYFGPGTRLTVT.

This chain joins TRBV7-8 and TRBJ2-1; D perhaps matches TRBD2 (6 bases). This CDR3 region has 16 residues. V lost 2 bases and J 0 bases, leaving 11 bases between the germline ends. Germline lookup yields CDR1 SGHVS and CDR2 FQNEAQ. CDR3 amino acids: CASSLYRETSYNEQFF. CDR3 in DNA: TGTGCCAGCAGCTTATATCGGGAGACCTCCTACAATGAGCAGTTCTTC.